The text below deals with one T cell receptor (beta chain). This clonotype was observed a handful of times. This receptor's antigen is unknown. Qualities for individual bases were not recorded, and no much larger clone is one base off. The library was built by means of PCR. TCRdb records Illumina HiSeq 2500 as the sequencer. To reduce PCR and sequencing biases, unique molecular identifiers were incorporated into the TCR beta cDNA libraries. Every 1 to 10 million input T cells yielded approximately 500,000 cDNA molecules, meaning each molecule approximated one T cell. The patient libraries were prepared and sequenced using the same protocol as the earlier healthy control dataset. Samples belonging to the same batch were prepared together, multiplexed and sequenced on a shared HiSeq lane. Per the original workflow: MIGEC handled the raw barcoded reads, throwing out single-read molecular identifier groups before consensus assembly and CDR3 extraction. VDJtools was used for post-analysis of the clonotype tables, with diversity normalized by down-sampling every dataset to the smallest sample size. In repertoire overlap clustering, CDR3 amino acid sequences, but not nucleotide sequences, were matched to correct batch-related cross-sample contamination. TCRdb's own reprocessing of the public reads used fastp at Q25 and MiXCR and kept productive beta chains. Each CDR3 protein appears once, grouped with its most common genes and DNA. These V and J calls rely on TCRdb rather than the paper's analysis. For this sample there are about 770,000 distinct CDR3 sequences; about 45% appear just once. The ten largest clonotypes hold 4% to 5% of the sample.

From its cysteine to its phenylalanine, the CDR3 spans 14 amino acids. Only the CDR3 region is kept as DNA, spanning 42 bases read in frame from base 1. CDR1 and CDR2, per the germline V gene (reference sequence), are DFQATT and SNEGSKA. V is trimmed back by 1 base and J by 6 bases, and the junction contains 9 bases that no gene match accounts for. To demonstrate the VDJtools post-analysis software, the study profiled TCR beta repertoires from the peripheral blood of about 13 young patients with multiple sclerosis. The patients with multiple sclerosis were children and adolescents between about 6 and 17 years of age. The entry originates in a study of post-analysis software for immune sequencing data (dated by TCRdb to the mid-2010s). Study-level background: Disease courses on record covered relapsing-remitting, secondary progressive and progressive-relapsing multiple sclerosis, though some patients had no subtype annotation. The multiple sclerosis patient repertoires were compared with ten to eleven previously published healthy control repertoires from donors aged roughly 6 to 27 years. A subset of samples was prepared in parallel using single-end sample barcoding, then pooled and co-amplified after Illumina adapter ligation.

Overall study outcomes, separate from this receptor: Compared with controls, multiple sclerosis patients had significantly lower normalized Chao1 diversity, a finding suggesting substantial peripheral T-cell clonal expansion. The control group was slightly older than the multiple sclerosis patient group. Patients showed significantly higher frequencies than controls for five TRBV segments, among them TRBV5-6, TRBV5-1 and TRBV20-1. When samples were clustered directly using the F measure, samples prepared in the same batch co-clustered strongly, which prompted a batch-effect correction.

Sequencing used blood. The sequence was obtained from a girl between 5 and 17 years old with multiple sclerosis. The V and J segments used are TRBV20-1 and TRBJ2-7, with 7 central nucleotides matching TRBD2. The nucleotide sequence is given as TGCAGTGCTAGAGGGGAGGGAGTTTCTGGCGAGCAGTACTTC. Its protein is CSARGEGVSGEQYF.